This T cell receptor (beta chain) was captured by sequencing in a study of T cells after yellow fever vaccination. General observations from the study: In FACS-sorted repertoires, abundant clonotypes from the bulk population could appear as contaminants.

This clonotype has just a few counts. Antigen specificity is unknown. TCRdb independently ran MiXCR on the 5' RACE reads; one entry per CDR3 protein. The sample yields under 300,000 distinct CDR3 sequences, approximately 6.8% seen once. The source of this sequence is a man aged 30-40 years who received the YFV17D yellow fever vaccine. The starting material was CD4+ T cells sorted from PBMCs, obtained on the day of the yellow fever booster vaccination.

The CDR3 region has the DNA TGCAGCGTTGAAGGCAGGGTGCGAGGAGGCTACACCTTC. It yields the protein CSVEGRVRGGYTF. This chain links TRBV29-1 with TRBJ1-2; D might be TRBD1 (5 bases). V lost 1 base and J lost 8, with 14 bases in between. Germline V gives CDR1 SQVTM, CDR2 ANQGSEA. The CDR3 is 13 residues long.